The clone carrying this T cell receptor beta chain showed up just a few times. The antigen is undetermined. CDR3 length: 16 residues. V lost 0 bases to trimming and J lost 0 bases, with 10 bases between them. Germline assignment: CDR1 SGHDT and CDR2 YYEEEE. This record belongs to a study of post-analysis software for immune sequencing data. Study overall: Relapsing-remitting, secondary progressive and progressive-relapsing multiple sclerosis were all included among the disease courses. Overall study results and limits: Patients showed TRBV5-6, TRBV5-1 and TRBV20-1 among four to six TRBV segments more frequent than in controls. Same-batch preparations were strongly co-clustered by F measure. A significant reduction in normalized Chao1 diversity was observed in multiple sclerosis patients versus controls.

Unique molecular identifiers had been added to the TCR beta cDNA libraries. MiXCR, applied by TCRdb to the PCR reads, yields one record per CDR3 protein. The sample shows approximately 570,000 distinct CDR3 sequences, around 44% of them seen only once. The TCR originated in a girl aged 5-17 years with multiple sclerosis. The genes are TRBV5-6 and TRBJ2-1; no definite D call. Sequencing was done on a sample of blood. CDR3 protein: CASSLDPVSSYNEQFF. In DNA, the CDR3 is TGTGCCAGCAGCTTGGACCCGGTAAGCTCCTACAATGAGCAGTTCTTC. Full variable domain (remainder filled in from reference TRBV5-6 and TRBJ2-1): DAGVTQSPTHLIKTRGQQVTLRCSPKSGHDTVSWYQQALGQGPQFIFQYYEEEERQRGNFPDRFSGHQFPNYSSELNVNALLLGDSALYLCASSLDPVSSYNEQFFGPGTRLTVL.